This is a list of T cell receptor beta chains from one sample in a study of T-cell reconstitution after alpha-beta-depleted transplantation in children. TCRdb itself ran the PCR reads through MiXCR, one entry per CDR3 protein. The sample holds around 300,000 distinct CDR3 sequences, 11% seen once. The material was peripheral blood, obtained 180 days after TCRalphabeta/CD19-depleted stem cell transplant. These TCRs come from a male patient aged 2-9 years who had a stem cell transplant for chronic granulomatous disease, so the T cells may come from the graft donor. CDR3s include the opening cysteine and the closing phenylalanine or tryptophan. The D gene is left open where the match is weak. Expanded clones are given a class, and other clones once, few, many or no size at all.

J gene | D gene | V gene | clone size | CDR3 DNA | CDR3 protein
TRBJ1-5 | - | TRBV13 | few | TGTGCCAGCAGCTCACACCTCCCGACGGGCCACCCGCAACTCTATAGCAATCAGCCCCAGCATTTT | CASSSHLPTGHPQLYSNQPQHF
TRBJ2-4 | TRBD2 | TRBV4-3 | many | TGCGCCAGCAGCCCCCGATGGACTAGCGGGGGAGGGGGTCAACAGTACTTC | CASSPRWTSGGGGQQYF
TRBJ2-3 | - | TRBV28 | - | TGTGCCAGCAGCATCCCAAGGGACGCCCCCCCCACAGATACGCAGTATTTT | CASSIPRDAPPTDTQYF
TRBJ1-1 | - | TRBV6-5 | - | TGTGCCAGCAGTTACTCGGCAGGGCGGATGAACACTGAAGCTTTCTTT | CASSYSAGRMNTEAFF
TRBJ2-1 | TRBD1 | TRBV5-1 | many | TGCGCCAGCAGCTTGGGACAGGGCAACAATGAGCAGTTCTTC | CASSLGQGNNEQFF
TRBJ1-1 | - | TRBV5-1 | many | TGCGCCAGCAGCTTCCGGGATGCGAGCACTGAAGCTTTCTTT | CASSFRDASTEAFF
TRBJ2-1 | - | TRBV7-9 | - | TGTGCCAGCAGCTTATCTCGGGAGTTCAACAATGAGCAGTTCTTC | CASSLSREFNNEQFF
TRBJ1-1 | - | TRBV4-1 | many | TGCGCCAGCAGCCAAGATCGTAATGGGGCTAAGAGGAACACTGAAGCTTTCTTT | CASSQDRNGAKRNTEAFF
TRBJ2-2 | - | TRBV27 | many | TGTGCCAGCAGTTTTACCGTCCTTAGGGAGCTGTTTTTT | CASSFTVLRELFF
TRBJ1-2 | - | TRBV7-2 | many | TGTGCCAGCAGCTTAGCTAGGGCCACTAACTATGGCTACACCTTC | CASSLARATNYGYTF
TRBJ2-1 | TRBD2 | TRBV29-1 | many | TGCAGCGTTGTACCTCATATAGCGGGGATCTACAATGAGCAGTTCTTC | CSVVPHIAGIYNEQFF
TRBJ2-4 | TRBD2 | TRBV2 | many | TGTGCCAGCAGGCCTACTAGCGGATCAGCCAAAAACATTCAGTACTTC | CASRPTSGSAKNIQYF
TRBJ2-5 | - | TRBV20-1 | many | TGCAGTGCCGCCCAAGAGACCCAGTACTTC | CSAAQETQYF
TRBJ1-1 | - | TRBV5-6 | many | TGTGCCAGCAGCTTGATAGACGACGGGGTAGCTTTCTTT | CASSLIDDGVAFF
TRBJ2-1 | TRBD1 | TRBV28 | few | TGTGCCAGCAGTACGACAGGGCTATCCTACAATGAGCAGTTCTTC | CASSTTGLSYNEQFF
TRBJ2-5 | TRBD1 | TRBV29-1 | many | TGCAGCGCTATGGGACAGACCCAAGAGACCCAGTACTTC | CSAMGQTQETQYF
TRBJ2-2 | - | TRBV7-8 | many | TGTGCCAGCATGGGGGGGGGCAGGGTCGACGGGACCGGGGAGCTGTTTTTT | CASMGGGRVDGTGELFF